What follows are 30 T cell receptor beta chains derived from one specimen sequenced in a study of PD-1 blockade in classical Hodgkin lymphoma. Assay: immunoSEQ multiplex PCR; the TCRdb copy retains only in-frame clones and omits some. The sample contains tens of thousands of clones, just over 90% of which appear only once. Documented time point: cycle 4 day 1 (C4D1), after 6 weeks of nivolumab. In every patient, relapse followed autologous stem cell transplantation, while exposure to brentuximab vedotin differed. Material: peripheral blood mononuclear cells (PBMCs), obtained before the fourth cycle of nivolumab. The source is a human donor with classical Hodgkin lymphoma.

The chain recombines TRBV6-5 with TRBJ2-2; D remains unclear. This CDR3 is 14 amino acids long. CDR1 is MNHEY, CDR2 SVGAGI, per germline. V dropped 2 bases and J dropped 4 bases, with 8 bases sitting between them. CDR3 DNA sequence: TGTGCCAGCAGTTACGATCGGGTCACCGGGGAGCTGTTTTTT. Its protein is CASSYDRVTGELFF.

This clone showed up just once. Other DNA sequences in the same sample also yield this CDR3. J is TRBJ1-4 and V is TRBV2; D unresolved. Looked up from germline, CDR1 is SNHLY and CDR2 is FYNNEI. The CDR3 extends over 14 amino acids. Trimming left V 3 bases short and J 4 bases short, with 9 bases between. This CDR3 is CASSDEGVNEKLFF. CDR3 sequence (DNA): TGTGCCAGCAGTGATGAGGGAGTTAATGAAAAACTGTTTTTT.

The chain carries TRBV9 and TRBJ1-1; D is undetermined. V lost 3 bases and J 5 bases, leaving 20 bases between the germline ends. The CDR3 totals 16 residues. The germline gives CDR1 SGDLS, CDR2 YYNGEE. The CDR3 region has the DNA TGTGCCAGCAGCGATGGGCGGATGCCTCTGGGGACTGAAGCTTTCTTT. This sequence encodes CASSDGRMPLGTEAFF.

Here the CDR3 reads CASSPLAGGRETQYF. The DNA of the CDR3 is TGTGCCAGCAGCCCATTAGCGGGAGGGAGGGAGACCCAGTACTTC. The V call is TRBV7-8, the J call TRBJ2-5; TRBD2 agrees at 11 bases. Unmatched junction bases numbered 7, after V lost 5 bases and J lost 5 bases. The CDR3 runs 15 residues. In germline, CDR1 is SGHVS, CDR2 FQNEAQ.

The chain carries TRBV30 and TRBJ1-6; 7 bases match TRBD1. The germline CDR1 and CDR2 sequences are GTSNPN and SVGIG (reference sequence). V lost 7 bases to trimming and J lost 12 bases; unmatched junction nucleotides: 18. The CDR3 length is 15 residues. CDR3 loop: CAFDRGRGISLPLHF. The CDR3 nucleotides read TGTGCCTTCGACCGGGGCAGGGGGATTAGTTTACCCCTCCACTTT.

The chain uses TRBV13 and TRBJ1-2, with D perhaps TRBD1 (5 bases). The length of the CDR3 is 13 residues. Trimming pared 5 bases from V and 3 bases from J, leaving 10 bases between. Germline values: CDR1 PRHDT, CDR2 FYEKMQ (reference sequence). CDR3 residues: CASSLSTDYGYTF. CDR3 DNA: TGTGCCAGCAGCCTATCGACAGACTATGGCTACACCTTC.

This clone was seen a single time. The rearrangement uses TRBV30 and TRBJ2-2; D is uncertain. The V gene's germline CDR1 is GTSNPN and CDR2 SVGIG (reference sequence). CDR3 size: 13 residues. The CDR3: CSLGTNSTGELFF. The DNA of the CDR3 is TGTTCGCTTGGAACGAACTCCACCGGGGAGCTGTTTTTT.

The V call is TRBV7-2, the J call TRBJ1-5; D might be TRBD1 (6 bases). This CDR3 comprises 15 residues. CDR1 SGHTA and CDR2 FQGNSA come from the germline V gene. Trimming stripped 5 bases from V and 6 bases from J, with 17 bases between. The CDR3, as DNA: TGTGCCAGCAGCCCTCAGGGGATAGCAGTTCAGCCCCAGCATTTT. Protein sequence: CASSPQGIAVQPQHF.

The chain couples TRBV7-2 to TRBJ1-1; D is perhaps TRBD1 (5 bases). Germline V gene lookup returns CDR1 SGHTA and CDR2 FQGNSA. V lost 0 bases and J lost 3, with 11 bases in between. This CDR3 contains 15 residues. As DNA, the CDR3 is TGTGCCAGCAGCTTAGCGCTGGGGGTTCACACTGAAGCTTTCTTT. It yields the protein CASSLALGVHTEAFF. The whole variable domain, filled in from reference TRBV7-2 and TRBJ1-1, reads GAGVSQSPSNKVTEKGKDVELRCDPISGHTALYWYRQSLGQGLEFLIYFQGNSAPDKSGLPSDRFSAERTGGSVSTLTIQRTQQEDSAVYLCASSLALGVHTEAFFGQGTRLTVV.

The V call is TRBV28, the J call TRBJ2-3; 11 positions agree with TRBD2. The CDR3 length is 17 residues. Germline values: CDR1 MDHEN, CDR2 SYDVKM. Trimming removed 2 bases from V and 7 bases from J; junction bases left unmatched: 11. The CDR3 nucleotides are TGTGCCAGCAGTTTAGGGCCTAGCGGGGGGCCGGCTAATACGCAGTATTTT. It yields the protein CASSLGPSGGPANTQYF.

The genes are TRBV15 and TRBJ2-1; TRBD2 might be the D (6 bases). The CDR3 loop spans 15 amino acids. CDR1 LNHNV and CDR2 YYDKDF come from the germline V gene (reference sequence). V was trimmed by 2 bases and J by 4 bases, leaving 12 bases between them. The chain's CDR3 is CATSRSGRGYNEQFF. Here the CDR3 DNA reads TGTGCCACCAGCAGATCGGGGCGGGGATACAATGAGCAGTTCTTC.

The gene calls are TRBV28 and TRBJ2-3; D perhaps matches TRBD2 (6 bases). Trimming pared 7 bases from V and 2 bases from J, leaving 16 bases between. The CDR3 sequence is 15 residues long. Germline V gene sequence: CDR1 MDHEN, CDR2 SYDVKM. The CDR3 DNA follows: TGTGCCAGCATGCCCGGAGGGGAGGTCACAGATACGCAGTATTTT. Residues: CASMPGGEVTDTQYF.

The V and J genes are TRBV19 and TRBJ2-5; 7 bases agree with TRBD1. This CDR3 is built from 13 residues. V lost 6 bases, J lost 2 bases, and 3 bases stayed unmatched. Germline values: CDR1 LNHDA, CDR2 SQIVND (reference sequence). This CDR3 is CASSTTGQETQYF. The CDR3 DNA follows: TGTGCCAGTAGCACGACAGGGCAAGAGACCCAGTACTTC.

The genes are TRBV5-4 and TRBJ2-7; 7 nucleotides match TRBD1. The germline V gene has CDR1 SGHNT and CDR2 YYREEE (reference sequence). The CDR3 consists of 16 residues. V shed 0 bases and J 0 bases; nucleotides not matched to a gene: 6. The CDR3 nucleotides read TGTGCCAGCAGCTTGGGGCCGGGACAGAGCTCCTACGAGCAGTACTTC. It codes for CASSLGPGQSSYEQYF.

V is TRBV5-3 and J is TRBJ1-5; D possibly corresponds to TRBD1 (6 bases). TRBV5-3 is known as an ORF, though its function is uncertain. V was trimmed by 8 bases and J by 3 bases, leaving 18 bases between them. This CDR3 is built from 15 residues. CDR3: CASSMGDNLNQPQHF. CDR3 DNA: TGTGCCAGCAGCATGGGGGACAATCTCAATCAGCCCCAGCATTTT.

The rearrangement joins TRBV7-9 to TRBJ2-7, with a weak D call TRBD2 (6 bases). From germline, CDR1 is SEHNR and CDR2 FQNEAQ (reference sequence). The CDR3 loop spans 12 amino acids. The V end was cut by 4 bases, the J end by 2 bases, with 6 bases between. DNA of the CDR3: TGTGCCAGCAGCTGGGGGGCCTACGAGCAGTACTTC. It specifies CASSWGAYEQYF.

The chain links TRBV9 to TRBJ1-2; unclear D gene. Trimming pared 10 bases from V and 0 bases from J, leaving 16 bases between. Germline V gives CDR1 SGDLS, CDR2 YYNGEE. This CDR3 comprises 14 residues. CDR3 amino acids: CADQGGDTNYGYTF. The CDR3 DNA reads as TGTGCCGACCAAGGAGGTGATACTAACTATGGCTACACCTTC.

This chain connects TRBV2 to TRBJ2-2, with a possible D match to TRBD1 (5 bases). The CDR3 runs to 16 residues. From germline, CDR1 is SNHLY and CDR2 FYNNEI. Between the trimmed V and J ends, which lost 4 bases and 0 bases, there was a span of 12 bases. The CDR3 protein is CASSGQGQANTGELFF. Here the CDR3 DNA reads TGTGCCAGCAGTGGTCAGGGCCAGGCGAACACCGGGGAGCTGTTTTTT.

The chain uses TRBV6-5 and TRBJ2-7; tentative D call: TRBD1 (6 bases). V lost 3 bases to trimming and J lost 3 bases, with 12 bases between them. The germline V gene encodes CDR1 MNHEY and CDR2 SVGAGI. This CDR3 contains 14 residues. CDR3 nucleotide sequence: TGTGCCAGCAGTTATTTCGGGACAAGCTACGAGCAGTACTTC. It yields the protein CASSYFGTSYEQYF.

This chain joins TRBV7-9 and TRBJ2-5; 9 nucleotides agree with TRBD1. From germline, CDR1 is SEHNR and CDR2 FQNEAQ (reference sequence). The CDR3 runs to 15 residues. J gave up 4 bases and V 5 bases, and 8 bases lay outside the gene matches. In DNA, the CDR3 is TGTGCCAGCAGCCCCCGGTTGGACAGGGGAGAGACCCAGTACTTC. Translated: CASSPRLDRGETQYF.

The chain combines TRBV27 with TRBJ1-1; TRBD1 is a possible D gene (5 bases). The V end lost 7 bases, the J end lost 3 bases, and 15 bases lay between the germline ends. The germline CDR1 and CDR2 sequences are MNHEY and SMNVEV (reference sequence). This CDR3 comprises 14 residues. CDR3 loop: CASNTLGRHTEAFF. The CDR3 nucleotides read TGTGCCAGCAACACCTTGGGACGGCACACTGAAGCTTTCTTT.

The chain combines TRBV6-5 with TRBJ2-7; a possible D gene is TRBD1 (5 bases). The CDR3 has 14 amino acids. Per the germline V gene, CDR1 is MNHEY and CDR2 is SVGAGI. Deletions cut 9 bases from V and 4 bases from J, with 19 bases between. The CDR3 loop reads CARPIVGRVYEQYF. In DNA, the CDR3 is TGTGCCAGACCGATTGTGGGCAGGGTATACGAGCAGTACTTC.

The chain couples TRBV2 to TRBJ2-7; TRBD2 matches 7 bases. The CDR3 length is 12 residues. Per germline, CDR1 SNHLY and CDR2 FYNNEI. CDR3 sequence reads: CAQRGLVSEQYF. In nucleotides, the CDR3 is TGTGCTCAGCGGGGCCTGGTGAGCGAGCAGTACTTC.

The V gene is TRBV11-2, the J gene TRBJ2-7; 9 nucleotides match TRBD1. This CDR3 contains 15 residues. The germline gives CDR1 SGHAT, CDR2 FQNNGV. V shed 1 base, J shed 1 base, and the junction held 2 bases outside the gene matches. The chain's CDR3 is CASSLVGTGSYEQYF. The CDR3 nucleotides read TGTGCCAGCAGCTTAGTTGGGACAGGGTCCTACGAGCAGTACTTC.

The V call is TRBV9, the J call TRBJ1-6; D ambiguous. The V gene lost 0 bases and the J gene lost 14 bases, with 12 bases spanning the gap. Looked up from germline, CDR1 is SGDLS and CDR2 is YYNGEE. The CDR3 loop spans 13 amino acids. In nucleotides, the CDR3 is TGTGCCAGCAGCGTAGAAGAAGGTAGTTCCCTCCACTTT. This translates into CASSVEEGSSLHF.

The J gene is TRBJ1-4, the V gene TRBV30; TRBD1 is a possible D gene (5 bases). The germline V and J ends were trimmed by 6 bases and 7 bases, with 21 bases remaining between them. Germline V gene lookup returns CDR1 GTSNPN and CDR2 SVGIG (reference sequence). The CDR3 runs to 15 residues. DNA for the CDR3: TGTGCCTGTTCAACATATTGGGGACTAGGTGAAAAACTGTTTTTT. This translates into CACSTYWGLGEKLFF.

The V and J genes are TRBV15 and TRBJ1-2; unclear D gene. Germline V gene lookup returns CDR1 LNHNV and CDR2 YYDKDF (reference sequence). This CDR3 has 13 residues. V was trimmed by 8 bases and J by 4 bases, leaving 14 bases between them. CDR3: CATSYGGIYGYTF. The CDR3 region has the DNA TGTGCCACCTCCTACGGTGGTATCTATGGCTACACCTTC.

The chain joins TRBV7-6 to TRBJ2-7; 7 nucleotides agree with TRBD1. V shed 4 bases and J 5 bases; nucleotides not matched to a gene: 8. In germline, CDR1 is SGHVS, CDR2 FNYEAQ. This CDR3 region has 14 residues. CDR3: CASSSRTGSNEQYF. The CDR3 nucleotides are TGTGCCAGCAGCTCCCGGACAGGTAGCAACGAGCAGTACTTC.

The CDR3 DNA sequence: TGTGCCAGCAGGCTCCCGGGACAGCAAGTTAACACCGGGGAGCTGTTTTTT. Translated, it gives CASRLPGQQVNTGELFF. The chain employs TRBV7-2 and TRBJ2-2; 7 positions agree with TRBD1. The CDR3 loop spans 17 amino acids. Germline trimming cut 6 bases from V and 2 bases from J; bases unmatched to any gene: 12. Germline CDR1 SGHTA, CDR2 FQGNSA.

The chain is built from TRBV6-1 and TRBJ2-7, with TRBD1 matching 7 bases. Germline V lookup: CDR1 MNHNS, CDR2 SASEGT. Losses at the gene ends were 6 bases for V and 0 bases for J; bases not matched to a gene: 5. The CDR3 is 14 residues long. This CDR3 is CASRGTDGSYEQYF. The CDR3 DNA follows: TGTGCCAGCAGGGGGACAGACGGCTCCTACGAGCAGTACTTC.